The source of this T cell receptor beta chain is a study of tumor-infiltrating lymphocytes in primary liver carcinoma. Study at large: Patients included men and women of 30 to 69 years.

A primer matching the constant region was used to make TCR beta cDNA from 500 to 650 ng of total RNA. Three nested multiplex PCR rounds, a slightly modified ARM-PCR, produced the libraries for TCR beta. Amplification in the first two PCR rounds was performed using TRBV1-TRBV30 forward primers and a C-beta reverse primer for roughly 10 cycles each. TCRdb reanalysed the multiplex PCR reads using MiXCR and keeps one entry per CDR3 protein. Among 52,000 or so distinct CDR3 sequences listed, around 77% were seen once. Findings and limits, study-wide: Top clones occupying all five tumor regions numbered only about 8-25%.

The CDR3 is 15 amino acids. Trimming removed 4 bases from V and 9 bases from J, with 17 bases in between. CDR1 and CDR2 (germline): KGHDR, SFDVKD. For this clonotype: The antigen is unknown.

It was from roughly 20-30 mg of unsorted bulk tissue that RNA and DNA were co-extracted. The chain employs TRBV24-1 and TRBJ2-2, with a weak D call TRBD1 (6 bases). What was sequenced was liver tumor tissue from sampling region 5. Stated subset: tumor region T5, tumor centre. The TCR comes from a man in his forties with primary liver carcinoma and hepatitis B virus infection. CDR3 in DNA: TGTGCCACCAGTGAAGGGGGTTACGATACCTGGGAGCTGTTTTTT. This encodes CATSEGGYDTWELFF.